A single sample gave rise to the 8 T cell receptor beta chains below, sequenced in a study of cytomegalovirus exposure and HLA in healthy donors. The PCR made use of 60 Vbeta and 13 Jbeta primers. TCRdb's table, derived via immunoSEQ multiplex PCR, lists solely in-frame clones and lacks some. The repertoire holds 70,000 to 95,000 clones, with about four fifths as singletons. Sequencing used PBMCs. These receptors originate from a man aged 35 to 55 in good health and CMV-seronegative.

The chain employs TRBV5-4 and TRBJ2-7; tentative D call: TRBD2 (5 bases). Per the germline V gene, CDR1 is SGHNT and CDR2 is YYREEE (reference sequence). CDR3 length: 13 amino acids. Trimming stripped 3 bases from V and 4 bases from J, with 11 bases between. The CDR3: CASSSGLAYEQYF. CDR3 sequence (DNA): TGTGCCAGCAGCTCCGGGTTAGCGTACGAGCAGTACTTC.

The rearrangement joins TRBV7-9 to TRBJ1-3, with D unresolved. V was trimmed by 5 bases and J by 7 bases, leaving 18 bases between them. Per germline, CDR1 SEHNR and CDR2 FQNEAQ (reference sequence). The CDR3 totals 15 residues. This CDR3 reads CASSPPATNGNTIYF. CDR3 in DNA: TGTGCCAGCAGCCCACCCGCCACCAACGGTAACACCATATATTTT. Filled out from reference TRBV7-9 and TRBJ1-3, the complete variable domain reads DTGVSQNPRHKITKRGQNVTFRCDPISEHNRLYWYRQTLGQGPEFLTYFQNEAQLEKSRLLSDRFSAERPKGSFSTLEIQRTEQGDSAMYLCASSPPATNGNTIYFGEGSWLTVV.

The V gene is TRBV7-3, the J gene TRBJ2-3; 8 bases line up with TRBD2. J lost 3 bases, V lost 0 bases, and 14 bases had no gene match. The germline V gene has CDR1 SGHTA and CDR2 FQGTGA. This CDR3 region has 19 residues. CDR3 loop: CASSLTRSGSLDATDTQYF. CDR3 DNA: TGTGCCAGCAGCTTAACGAGAAGCGGGAGTCTTGATGCGACAGATACGCAGTATTTT.

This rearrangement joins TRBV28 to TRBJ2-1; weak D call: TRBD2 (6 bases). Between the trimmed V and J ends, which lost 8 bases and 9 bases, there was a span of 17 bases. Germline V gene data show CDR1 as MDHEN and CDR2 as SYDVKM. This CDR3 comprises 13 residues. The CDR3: CASWDSSASEQFF. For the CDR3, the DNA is TGTGCCAGCTGGGACTCGTCCGCAAGTGAGCAGTTCTTC. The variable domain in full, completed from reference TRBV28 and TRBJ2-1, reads DVKVTQSSRYLVKRTGEKVFLECVQDMDHENMFWYRQDPGLGLRLIYFSYDVKMKEKGDIPEGYSVSREKKERFSLILESASTNQTSMYLCASWDSSASEQFFGPGTRLTVL.

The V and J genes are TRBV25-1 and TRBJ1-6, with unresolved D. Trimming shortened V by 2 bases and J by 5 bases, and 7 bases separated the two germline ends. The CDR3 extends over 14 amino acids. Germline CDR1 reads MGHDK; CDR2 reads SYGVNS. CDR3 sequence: CASSEVRDNSPLHF. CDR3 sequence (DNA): TGTGCCAGCAGTGAAGTCCGGGATAATTCACCCCTCCACTTT.

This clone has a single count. The CDR3 nucleotides read TGTGCCAGCAGTTCTTGGACGGCGGGCTCCTACGAGCAGTACTTC. Encoded protein: CASSSWTAGSYEQYF. The chain is built from TRBV28 and TRBJ2-7, with D possibly TRBD2 on 5 matching bases. Per germline, CDR1 MDHEN and CDR2 SYDVKM. The CDR3 consists of 15 residues. Deletions cut 4 bases from V and 0 bases from J, with 13 bases between.

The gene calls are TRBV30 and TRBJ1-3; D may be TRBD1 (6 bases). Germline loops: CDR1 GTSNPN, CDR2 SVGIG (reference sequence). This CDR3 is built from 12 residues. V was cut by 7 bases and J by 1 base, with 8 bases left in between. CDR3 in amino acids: CAYGTSGNTIYF. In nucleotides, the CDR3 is TGTGCCTACGGGACATCTGGAAACACCATATATTTT.

CDR3 DNA: TGTGCCAGCAGCCCCAGGGAACAGGGCCATGGCTACACCTTC. This sequence encodes CASSPREQGHGYTF. This rearrangement joins TRBV7-8 to TRBJ1-2, with D perhaps matching TRBD1 (6 bases). Trimming shortened V by 5 bases and J by 6 bases, and 16 bases separated the two germline ends. The CDR3 extends over 14 amino acids. CDR1 is SGHVS, CDR2 FQNEAQ, per germline.